What follows is one T cell receptor (beta chain) and its context. The CDR3 runs 13 residues. CDR1 and CDR2 from the germline V gene are SGHVS and FQNEAQ. Trimming removed 5 bases from V and 3 bases from J, with 10 bases in between. TCRdb re-derived calls from the RT-PCR reads in MiXCR, one entry per CDR3 protein. This table holds around 700,000 distinct CDR3 sequences, 11% to 15% found once. Sequencing was performed on memory CD4+ T cells from blood. The TCR originated in a female donor in good health, serving as a healthy control. The gene calls are TRBV7-8 and TRBJ1-2; D gene unclear. The CDR3 nucleotides read TGTGCCAGCAGCCAAGGCTCCGACTATGGCTACACCTTC. Its protein product is CASSQGSDYGYTF. Full variable domain (missing parts from reference TRBV7-8 and TRBJ1-2): GAGVSQSPRYKVAKRGQDVALRCDPISGHVSLFWYQQALGQGPEFLTYFQNEAQLDKSGLPSDRFFAERPEGSVSTLKIQRTQQEDSAVYLCASSQGSDYGYTFGSGTRLTVV.